This entry lists 20 T cell receptor beta chains sequenced from one sample in a study of shared clonotypes between healthy human individuals. Assay used: immunoSEQ multiplex PCR; TCRdb lists only in-frame clones, some missing. The table lists roughly 550,000 clones, roughly 95% of them singletons, with around 0.097% in the top ten. Naive CD8 cells lacked CD45RO and underwent positive selection for CCR7, leaving out terminally differentiated effector memory CD45RA+ cells. The sample consisted of naive CD8+ T cells sorted from blood. Every receptor here comes from a woman in her twenties or thirties in good health.

The chain joins TRBV19 to TRBJ2-1, with TRBD2 matching 8 bases. The germline CDR1 and CDR2 sequences are LNHDA and SQIVND (reference sequence). V trimming: 5 bases; J trimming: 5 bases; junction bases outside the gene matches: 5. The CDR3 is 14 amino acids. The CDR3 nucleotides read TGTGCCAGTAGTCCCGGACTAGCTAACAATGAGCAGTTCTTC. As protein: CASSPGLANNEQFF.

This rearrangement joins TRBV19 to TRBJ1-5; a possible D gene is TRBD1 (6 bases). V was cut by 6 bases and J by 6 bases, with 15 bases left in between. The germline V gene encodes CDR1 LNHDA and CDR2 SQIVND (reference sequence). This CDR3 is 14 amino acids long. CDR3 residues: CASREMGASQPQHF. DNA for the CDR3: TGTGCCAGTAGAGAGATGGGGGCTTCTCAGCCCCAGCATTTT.

The chain links TRBV7-8 to TRBJ2-7; D ambiguous. In germline, CDR1 is SGHVS, CDR2 FQNEAQ. The CDR3 has 15 residues. Trimming left V 2 bases short and J 0 bases short, with 11 bases between. The CDR3 DNA sequence: TGTGCCAGCAGCTTAATGGCAGTGAGCTCCTACGAGCAGTACTTC. It yields the protein CASSLMAVSSYEQYF.

The rearrangement joins TRBV4-1 to TRBJ2-3; perhaps TRBD2 as D (6 bases). Trimming shortened V by 3 bases and J by 2 bases, and 21 bases separated the two germline ends. The CDR3 runs to 18 residues. Germline lookup yields CDR1 MGHRA and CDR2 YSYEKL. CDR3 nucleotide sequence: TGCGCCAGCAGCCATCCCACGGGGAATAGCGGACACACAGATACGCAGTATTTT. It yields the protein CASSHPTGNSGHTDTQYF.

This sequence joins TRBV27 and TRBJ2-7, with TRBD1 matching over 7 bases. The V gene's germline CDR1 is MNHEY and CDR2 SMNVEV (reference sequence). The junction had 2 bases not matched to a gene; V was cut back by 1 base and J by 2 bases. This CDR3 region has 14 residues. The CDR3 DNA sequence: TGTGCCAGCAGTTTATGGCAGGGGGCCTACGAGCAGTACTTC. Its translation: CASSLWQGAYEQYF.

V and J are TRBV27 and TRBJ2-7, with D maybe TRBD2 (5 bases). The CDR3 covers 12 residues. Trimming shortened V by 7 bases and J by 5 bases, and 12 bases separated the two germline ends. Germline V gene lookup returns CDR1 MNHEY and CDR2 SMNVEV (reference sequence). This chain's CDR3 is CASKDWSNEQYF. In nucleotides, the CDR3 is TGTGCCAGCAAGGACTGGAGTAACGAGCAGTACTTC.

The chain links TRBV4-2 to TRBJ2-7; D not resolved. The CDR3 covers 14 residues. Per germline, CDR1 LGHNA and CDR2 YNFKEQ. V gave up 2 bases and J gave up 3 bases, with 11 bases separating them. CDR3 sequence (DNA): TGTGCCAGCAGCCAACTATCATCCGGCTACGAGCAGTACTTC. Its protein is CASSQLSSGYEQYF.

This clone appeared a few times. This sequence joins TRBV5-4 and TRBJ1-2; 9 bases line up with TRBD1. The CDR3 sequence is 16 residues long. The germline V gene has CDR1 SGHNT and CDR2 YYREEE (reference sequence). With 0 bases clipped from V and 8 bases from J, the junction kept 11 bases outside the gene matches. The CDR3 region is CASSLVGDRVGKGYTF. The CDR3 DNA is TGTGCCAGCAGCTTGGTGGGGGACAGGGTAGGGAAGGGCTACACCTTC.

V gene TRBV7-8 combines with J gene TRBJ1-5, with a possible D match to TRBD1 (5 bases). With 3 bases removed from V and 0 bases from J, the gap between germline ends came to 9 bases. Germline V gene lookup returns CDR1 SGHVS and CDR2 FQNEAQ. CDR3 length: 15 amino acids. The CDR3 region is CASSFRGYSNQPQHF. DNA for the CDR3: TGTGCCAGCAGCTTTAGGGGTTATAGCAATCAGCCCCAGCATTTT.

This chain uses TRBV6-6 with TRBJ2-7; tentative D call: TRBD2 (5 bases). The CDR3 extends over 13 amino acids. Trimming shortened V by 8 bases and J by 2 bases, and 13 bases separated the two germline ends. The germline V gene has CDR1 MNHNY and CDR2 SVGAGI (reference sequence). The CDR3 reads CASWASNAYEQYF. Written as DNA, the CDR3 is TGTGCCAGCTGGGCTAGCAACGCCTACGAGCAGTACTTC.

CDR3 DNA sequence: TGTGCCAGCAGCTTAGTCGCAGGGACGGGGGAGCTGTTTTTT. Its protein product is CASSLVAGTGELFF. The rearrangement joins TRBV7-9 to TRBJ2-2; D may match TRBD1 or TRBD2 (5 bases each). This CDR3 has 14 amino acids. V lost 1 base, J lost 8 bases, and 11 bases lay in between. The germline V gene has CDR1 SEHNR and CDR2 FQNEAQ (reference sequence). The full variable domain, in which reference TRBV7-9 and TRBJ2-2 provide the parts outside the CDR3, is DTGVSQNPRHKITKRGQNVTFRCDPISEHNRLYWYRQTLGQGPEFLTYFQNEAQLEKSRLLSDRFSAERPKGSFSTLEIQRTEQGDSAMYLCASSLVAGTGELFFGEGSRLTVL.

The genes are TRBV28 and TRBJ2-5; 7 nucleotides agree with TRBD1. Germline trimming cut 5 bases from V and 1 base from J; bases unmatched to any gene: 7. Germline CDR1 and CDR2: MDHEN and SYDVKM. The CDR3 sequence is 15 residues long. The CDR3: CASSLPPGGQETQYF. The CDR3 DNA follows: TGTGCCAGCAGTCTTCCCCCAGGGGGCCAAGAGACCCAGTACTTC. The variable domain in full, with the rest retrieved from reference TRBV28 and TRBJ2-5, is DVKVTQSSRYLVKRTGEKVFLECVQDMDHENMFWYRQDPGLGLRLIYFSYDVKMKEKGDIPEGYSVSREKKERFSLILESASTNQTSMYLCASSLPPGGQETQYFGPGTRLLVL.

CDR3 protein: CASRLPAGEQYF. In DNA form, the CDR3 reads TGTGCCAGCAGGTTACCCGCCGGCGAGCAGTACTTC. The chain employs TRBV5-5 and TRBJ2-7; D not certain. CDR3 length: 12 residues. Germline V gene lookup returns CDR1 SGHKS and CDR2 YYEKEE (reference sequence). Trimming took 5 bases from V and 6 from J, leaving 12 bases between them.

This chain links TRBV7-9 with TRBJ2-1; the D gene is possibly TRBD1 (5 bases). Trimming cost V 5 bases and J 7 bases, with 18 bases left between them. The germline gives CDR1 SEHNR, CDR2 FQNEAQ (reference sequence). The CDR3 extends over 15 amino acids. Here the CDR3 DNA reads TGTGCCAGCAGCCCCGATTTTTGGGGCACGAATGAGCAGTTCTTC. Translating it yields CASSPDFWGTNEQFF.

The count of this clone is one. Different DNA sequences within this sample yield the same CDR3. The chain joins TRBV27 to TRBJ1-1, with D hard to call. The CDR3 covers 13 residues. Trimming left V 3 bases short and J 3 bases short, with 8 bases between. Germline V lookup: CDR1 MNHEY, CDR2 SMNVEV (reference sequence). CDR3 amino acids: CASSLGRDTEAFF. CDR3 in DNA: TGTGCCAGCAGTTTGGGGAGGGACACTGAAGCTTTCTTT.

V is TRBV4-1 and J is TRBJ2-1, with 13 bases matching TRBD2. The germline V gene encodes CDR1 MGHRA and CDR2 YSYEKL. This CDR3 is 15 amino acids long. The V and J ends lost 3 bases and 5 bases, in that order; junction bases with no gene match: 1. CDR3 sequence (DNA): TGCGCCAGCAGCCAGACTAGCGGGAGGAACAATGAGCAGTTCTTC. It codes for CASSQTSGRNNEQFF.

The gene calls are TRBV5-4 and TRBJ1-1; D may be TRBD1 (5 bases). V lost 4 bases, J lost 3 bases, and 13 bases lay in between. This CDR3 is 14 amino acids long. The V gene's germline CDR1 is SGHNT and CDR2 YYREEE (reference sequence). CDR3 protein: CASSPRGHDTEAFF. The CDR3 coding sequence is TGTGCCAGCAGCCCGAGAGGACACGACACTGAAGCTTTCTTT.

This chain uses TRBV5-1 with TRBJ1-1, with D unresolved. The CDR3 is made up of 13 amino acids. Per germline, CDR1 SGHRS and CDR2 YFSETQ. V dropped 0 bases and J dropped 6 bases, with 9 bases sitting between them. The CDR3 nucleotides read TGCGCCAGCAGCTTGGACAGTTCCCCTGAAGCTTTCTTT. Protein sequence: CASSLDSSPEAFF.

This chain uses TRBV5-1 with TRBJ1-1; 8 bases are a match to TRBD1. CDR1 and CDR2 (germline): SGHRS, YFSETQ. The CDR3 is 15 residues long. Trimming removed 4 bases from V and 0 bases from J; junction bases left unmatched: 5. The chain's CDR3 is CASSPTGALNTEAFF. The CDR3 DNA sequence: TGCGCCAGCAGCCCGACAGGGGCCCTGAACACTGAAGCTTTCTTT.

CDR3 in amino acids: CASSQALNTEAFF. In DNA, the CDR3 is TGTGCCAGCAGCCAAGCCCTGAACACTGAAGCTTTCTTT. The J gene is TRBJ1-1, the V gene TRBV14; D is uncertain. V was cut by 1 base and J by 0 bases, with 3 bases left in between. Germline CDR1 reads SGHDN; CDR2 reads FVKESK. The CDR3 covers 13 residues.